A selection of T cell receptor beta chains follows, all from one sample in a study of T cells in Graves' hyperthyroidism and ophthalmopathy. TCRdb called the multiplex PCR reads again in MiXCR, with one record for every CDR3 protein. The table lists about 400,000 distinct CDR3 sequences, roughly 15% of them singletons. The specimen was blood. These receptors all stem from an older woman with Graves' ophthalmopathy. Each CDR3 is given with its conserved first and last residue. Fields, in order: CDR3 length, D gene, V gene, J gene, clone size, CDR3 protein, CDR3 DNA. A D gene is named only where the DNA matches it firmly. The listing skips clone size in some rows; elsewhere it reads once, few, many or a size class.

13	NA	TRBV28	TRBJ1-1	many	CASSPVLGGKAFF	TGTGCCAGCAGTCCTGTGCTAGGTGGTAAAGCTTTCTTT
13	NA	TRBV10-3	TRBJ1-2	many	CAISETGYYGYTF	TGTGCCATCAGTGAGACAGGGTACTATGGCTACACCTTC
14	TRBD2	TRBV4-1	TRBJ2-3	NA	CASSQGGRGDTQYF	TGCGCCAGCAGCCAAGGCGGGAGGGGAGATACGCAGTATTTT
16	TRBD2	TRBV20-1	TRBJ2-7	few	CSASGTSGRIQDEQYF	TGCAGTGCGAGCGGGACTAGCGGGAGGATCCAGGACGAGCAGTACTTC
15	NA	TRBV7-2	TRBJ1-1	NA	CASSLVFGGSTEAFF	TGTGCCAGCAGCTTAGTTTTCGGGGGTTCAACTGAAGCTTTCTTT
15	TRBD1	TRBV19	TRBJ1-2	few	CASSPAGTGSYGYTF	TGTGCCAGTAGTCCGGCCGGGACAGGGTCATATGGCTACACCTTC
17	NA	TRBV2	TRBJ2-1	many	CASSEVLGGALPNEQFF	TGTGCCAGCAGTGAAGTTTTAGGCGGTGCCCTACCGAATGAGCAGTTCTTC
16	NA	TRBV5-1	TRBJ1-1	many	CASSSGGFSSNTEAFF	TGCGCCAGCAGCTCCGGGGGGTTCAGTTCGAACACTGAAGCTTTCTTT
14	NA	TRBV5-1	TRBJ2-2	NA	CASSSATETGELFF	TGCGCCAGCAGCTCCGCGACAGAAACCGGGGAGCTGTTTTTT
14	NA	TRBV6-2/TRBV6-3	TRBJ2-7	once	CASLPGEGSYEQYF	TGTGCCAGCCTGCCGGGAGAGGGATCCTACGAGCAGTACTTC
16	NA	TRBV5-1	TRBJ2-6	NA	CASSLAVFSGANVLTF	TGCGCCAGCAGCTTGGCAGTTTTCTCTGGGGCCAACGTCCTGACTTTC
15	NA	TRBV6-5	TRBJ2-7	many	CASSYGAGRTYEQYF	TGTGCCAGCAGTTACGGGGCGGGACGGACCTACGAGCAGTACTTC
18	TRBD2	TRBV29-1	TRBJ2-1	many	CSAEPGTSGPSSYNEQFF	TGCAGCGCCGAGCCCGGGACTAGCGGGCCGAGCTCCTACAATGAGCAGTTCTTC
16	TRBD1	TRBV2	TRBJ2-5	many	CASSETRQGGRETQYF	TGTGCCAGCAGTGAAACTCGACAGGGGGGAAGGGAGACCCAGTACTTC
16	NA	TRBV4-1	TRBJ2-3	NA	CASSQDWAGRSDTQYF	TGCGCCAGCAGCCAAGATTGGGCAGGGAGGTCAGATACGCAGTATTTT
16	NA	TRBV7-3	TRBJ2-2	few	CASSPPQSGYTGELFF	TGTGCCAGCAGCCCTCCGCAGAGCGGTTACACCGGGGAGCTGTTTTTT
14	TRBD2	TRBV20-1	TRBJ2-3	few	CSAPGGLQVYTQYF	TGCAGTGCCCCTGGGGGACTACAAGTATATACGCAGTATTTT
19	NA	TRBV6-1	TRBJ2-5	many	CASSWTGVLAGTNQETQYF	TGTGCCAGCAGTTGGACAGGGGTCCTAGCGGGAACAAATCAAGAGACCCAGTACTTC
15	TRBD2	TRBV7-8	TRBJ2-1	many	CASSLFGRAYNEQFF	TGTGCCAGCAGCTTATTCGGGAGGGCCTACAATGAGCAGTTCTTC
13	NA	TRBV12-3/TRBV12-4	TRBJ1-2	NA	CASRQGAGYGYTF	TGTGCCAGCAGACAGGGCGCGGGGTATGGCTACACCTTC
15	NA	TRBV27	TRBJ2-7	few	CASSLEPRLTYEQYF	TGTGCCAGCAGTTTGGAACCACGGCTAACCTACGAGCAGTACTTC
18	TRBD2	TRBV25-1	TRBJ2-2	few	CASSTPGLAGLRTGELFF	TGTGCCAGCAGTACGCCGGGACTAGCGGGGCTTCGCACCGGGGAGCTGTTTTTT
11	NA	TRBV10-3	TRBJ2-5	few	CAISNQETQYF	TGTGCCATCAGTAACCAAGAGACCCAGTACTTC
15	NA	TRBV28	TRBJ1-1	many	CASSSPSLTNTEAFF	TGTGCCAGCAGTTCCCCATCTCTGACGAACACTGAAGCTTTCTTT
12	NA	TRBV11-1	TRBJ2-7	many	CASSSEVYEQYF	TGTGCCAGCAGCTCAGAAGTTTACGAGCAGTACTTC
16	NA	TRBV12-3/TRBV12-4	TRBJ2-7	many	CASSLGDESWLYEQYF	TGTGCCAGCAGTCTCGGGGACGAATCCTGGCTCTACGAGCAGTACTTC
14	NA	TRBV5-1	TRBJ2-7	many	CASSLGFGVYEQYF	TGCGCCAGCAGCTTGGGATTCGGGGTTTACGAGCAGTACTTC
13	NA	TRBV3-1	TRBJ2-1	NA	CASSHNRDNERFF	TGTGCCAGCAGCCATAACAGGGACAATGAGCGGTTCTTC
14	TRBD1	TRBV6-1	TRBJ2-2	NA	CASSRDRVSGELFF	TGTGCCAGCAGCAGGGACAGGGTGTCCGGGGAGCTGTTTTTT
16	NA	TRBV28	TRBJ1-4	NA	CASSLPPGGTNEKLFF	TGTGCCAGCAGTCTCCCCCCGGGGGGTACTAATGAAAAACTGTTTTTT
15	TRBD1	TRBV12-3/TRBV12-4	TRBJ2-7	many	CASSLEGRGQHEQYF	TGTGCCAGCAGTTTAGAGGGCAGGGGGCAACACGAGCAGTACTTC
19	TRBD2	TRBV2	TRBJ2-6	NA	CASSSSLAVDPLGANVLTF	TGTGCCAGCAGCTCATCACTAGCGGTGGACCCTCTTGGGGCCAACGTCCTGACTTTC
15	TRBD2	TRBV6-2/TRBV6-3	TRBJ2-1	NA	CASERAGGSYNEQFF	TGTGCCAGCGAGCGTGCGGGAGGGAGCTACAATGAGCAGTTCTTC
15	TRBD1	TRBV5-1	TRBJ2-5	NA	CASSLGDRGWETQYF	TGCGCCAGCAGCTTGGGGGACAGGGGTTGGGAGACCCAGTACTTC
16	TRBD1	TRBV11-2	TRBJ1-3	NA	CASSPRVGQSGNTIYF	TGTGCCAGCAGCCCTAGGGTGGGACAGTCCGGAAACACCATATATTTT
16	TRBD2	TRBV11-2	TRBJ2-1	many	CASSLEYSGRWNEQFF	TGTGCCAGCAGCTTAGAATACAGCGGGAGGTGGAATGAGCAGTTCTTC
13	TRBD2	TRBV20-1	TRBJ2-1	many	CSEAASGMGEQFF	TGCAGTGAAGCAGCTAGCGGGATGGGTGAGCAGTTCTTC
14	NA	TRBV7-9	TRBJ2-1	many	CASSLEQIFNEQFF	TGTGCCAGCAGCTTAGAACAGATTTTCAATGAGCAGTTCTTC
13	NA	TRBV20-1	TRBJ1-5	many	CSATRTNNQPQHF	TGCAGTGCTACCCGGACTAACAATCAGCCCCAGCATTTT
14	NA	TRBV24-1	TRBJ2-6	many	CATSENTGANVLTF	TGTGCCACCAGTGAAAATACTGGGGCCAACGTCCTGACTTTC
18	TRBD2	TRBV12-3/TRBV12-4	TRBJ2-5	many	CASSLGYGLAGAQETQYF	TGTGCCAGCAGTCTAGGGTACGGACTAGCGGGCGCACAAGAGACCCAGTACTTC